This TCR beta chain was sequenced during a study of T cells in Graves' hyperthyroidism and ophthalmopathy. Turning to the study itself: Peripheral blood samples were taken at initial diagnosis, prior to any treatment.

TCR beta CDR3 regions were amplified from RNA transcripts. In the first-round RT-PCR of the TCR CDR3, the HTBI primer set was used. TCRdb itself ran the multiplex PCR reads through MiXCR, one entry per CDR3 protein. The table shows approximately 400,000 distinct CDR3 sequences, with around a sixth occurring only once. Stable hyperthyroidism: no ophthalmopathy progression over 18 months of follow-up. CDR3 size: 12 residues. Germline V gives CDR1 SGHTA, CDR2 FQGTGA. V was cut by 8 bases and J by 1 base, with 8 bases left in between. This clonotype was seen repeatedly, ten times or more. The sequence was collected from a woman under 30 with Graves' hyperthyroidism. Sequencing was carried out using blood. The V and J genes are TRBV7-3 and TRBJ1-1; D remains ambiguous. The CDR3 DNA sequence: TGTGCCAGCGGCTCGCCGAACACTGAAGCTTTCTTT. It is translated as CASGSPNTEAFF.